The clone carrying this T cell receptor beta chain has more than one count but fewer than ten. This may be a read error, as it is one base from a much larger clone. The CDR3 is 15 residues long. Per germline, CDR1 SGHVS and CDR2 FNYEAQ. Amplified TCR beta CDR3 regions derived from RNA transcripts. Carried out on the TCR CDR3, a first-round RT-PCR used the HTBI primer set. In TCRdb, the multiplex PCR reads were re-called with MiXCR into one record per CDR3 protein. Seen here are some 360,000 distinct CDR3 sequences, roughly 20% observed once, and the top ten hold around 16%. This entry belongs to a study of T cells in Graves' hyperthyroidism and ophthalmopathy.

Sequencing input: blood. V is TRBV7-6 and J is TRBJ1-5; tentative D call: TRBD1 (5 bases). This clonotype originated in a middle-aged woman with Graves' ophthalmopathy. The chain's CDR3 is CVSSDSDNSNQPQHF. CDR3 nucleotide sequence: TGTGTCAGCAGCGACAGTGATAATAGCAATCAGCCCCAGCATTTT.